Listed below are T cell receptor beta chains from one sample, sequenced in a study of T cells in Graves' hyperthyroidism and ophthalmopathy. TCRdb recomputed calls from the multiplex PCR reads with MiXCR, one row per CDR3 protein. The sample lists nearly 750,000 distinct CDR3 sequences; under 45% were seen once. The sample taken for sequencing was blood. The receptors were gathered from a woman aged 40 to 55 with Graves' hyperthyroidism. The CDR3 runs from the conserved cysteine through the conserved F or W. The D gene is left open where the match is weak. Size is omitted from some rows. Given values are once, few, many or a class for expanded clones.

few	TRBV7-9	.	TRBJ1-3	15	TGTGCCAGCAGCCAGGACAGACTCTCTGGAAACACCATATATTTT	CASSQDRLSGNTIYF
.	TRBV7-9	.	TRBJ2-7	13	TGTGCCAGCAGCTCACCACAGGGTCGCGAGCAGTACTTC	CASSSPQGREQYF
.	TRBV11-3	TRBD1	TRBJ2-7	13	TGTGCCAGCAGCGGGAGGACAGGGACCGAGCAGTACTTC	CASSGRTGTEQYF
few	TRBV6-6	.	TRBJ1-6	15	TGTGCCAGCAGTTATGCAGGAAAGAATAATTCACCCCTCCACTTT	CASSYAGKNNSPLHF
few	TRBV2	.	TRBJ2-7	15	TGTGCCAGCAGTGCCCCTCGTGTACGGCTGGGCGACCAGTACTTC	CASSAPRVRLGDQYF
.	TRBV5-1	.	TRBJ2-7	12	TGTGCCAGCAGCAAGGGAGAGGACGAGCAGTACTTC	CASSKGEDEQYF
.	TRBV10-3	.	TRBJ1-5	15	TGTGCCAGCAGTATGAACACAATTAGCAATCAGCCCCAGCATTTT	CASSMNTISNQPQHF
.	TRBV7-9	.	TRBJ1-1	18	TGTGCCAGCAGCTTATTCAATCTGGGGGGCTTGATGAACACTGAAGCTTTCTTT	CASSLFNLGGLMNTEAFF
many	TRBV20-1	.	TRBJ1-1	12	TGCAGTGCTGGCCCAGATGGCACTGAAGCTTTCTTT	CSAGPDGTEAFF
.	TRBV5-1	.	TRBJ2-2	14	TGCGCCAGCACCCCGAGCGGGAACACCGGGGAGCTGTTTTTT	CASTPSGNTGELFF
few	TRBV6-5	TRBD2	TRBJ2-5	19	TGTGCCAGCAGCCGCCAATTACCCTCAGCGGCTAGCGGGACTGAGACCCAGTACTTC	CASSRQLPSAASGTETQYF
.	TRBV19	.	TRBJ2-5	15	TGTGCCAGTGAACAGGGTGACTATAGCCAAGAGACCCAGTACTTC	CASEQGDYSQETQYF
few	TRBV7-2	TRBD2	TRBJ2-5	16	TGTGCCAGCTCACCACTAGCGGGCTCCTCCCAAGAGACCCAGTACTTC	CASSPLAGSSQETQYF
.	TRBV6-6	.	TRBJ1-1	14	TGTGCCATCAGTGAGTCGAATGGGGCGGCTGAAGCTTCCTTT	CAISESNGAAEASF
.	TRBV9	.	TRBJ2-5	16	TGTGCCAGCAGCGTAACCCCCGGGGCGGGCCCAGAGACCCAGTACTTC	CASSVTPGAGPETQYF
many	TRBV2	.	TRBJ1-2	14	TGTGCCAGCAAAAATACTGCAGTAGGGGATGGCTACACCTTC	CASKNTAVGDGYTF
many	TRBV7-9	.	TRBJ1-6	15	TGTGCCAGCAGCTCGACCCTCCGAGGGAATTCACCCCTCCACTTT	CASSSTLRGNSPLHF
many	TRBV7-8	TRBD1	TRBJ1-1	15	TGTGCCAGCAGCCCTCACTCCGGGACAGGGTATGAAGCTTTCTTT	CASSPHSGTGYEAFF
.	TRBV29-1	.	TRBJ1-2	12	TGCAGCGTTGCACGGGGCTTGAATGGCTACACCTTC	CSVARGLNGYTF
many	TRBV7-3	TRBD1	TRBJ1-2	13	TGTGCCAGCAGCCCCGACAGGGACCGCGGCTACACCTTC	CASSPDRDRGYTF
many	TRBV7-2	.	TRBJ1-1	13	TGTGCCAGCAGCTTATACAGGGTAGCTGAAGCTTTCTTT	CASSLYRVAEAFF
.	TRBV6-5	.	TRBJ1-5	18	TGTGCCAGCAGTCGGATCCCACAGGGAGGTCCCAGCAATCAGCCCCAGCATTTT	CASSRIPQGGPSNQPQHF
many	TRBV14	.	TRBJ2-1	15	TGTGCCAGCAGCCAAGAATGGGGGGCGGACAATGAGCAGTTCTTC	CASSQEWGADNEQFF
.	TRBV25-1	.	TRBJ1-2	9	TGTGCCAGGGATGACGGCTACACCTTC	CARDDGYTF
.	TRBV10-3	.	TRBJ1-4	13	TGTGCCATCAGTGTAGGGCCCGGTGAAAAACTGTTTTTT	CAISVGPGEKLFF
.	TRBV6-2/TRBV6-3	.	TRBJ2-6	16	TGTGCCAGCAGTAAAACAAGGACCTCCGGGGCCAACGTCCTGACTTTC	CASSKTRTSGANVLTF
few	TRBV7-2	.	TRBJ1-2	15	TGTGCCAGCAGCTCCGCCGGCAGAGTAATCTATGGCTACACCTTC	CASSSAGRVIYGYTF
few	TRBV12-3/TRBV12-4	.	TRBJ1-1	14	TGTGCCAGCAGGGCCCAGGGGATGAACACTGAAGCTTTCTTT	CASRAQGMNTEAFF
.	TRBV20-1	TRBD1	TRBJ1-2	16	TGCAGTGCTAGAGGGGATTCGGGGACAGGGATTGATGGCCACACCTTC	CSARGDSGTGIDGHTF
few	TRBV6-6	.	TRBJ1-2	13	TGTGCCAGCAGTCCATCCAGGCAGTCTGGCTACACCTTC	CASSPSRQSGYTF
many	TRBV19	.	TRBJ1-2	13	TGTGCCAGTAAAACAGGTCCTAACTATGGCTACACCTTC	CASKTGPNYGYTF
many	TRBV5-4	.	TRBJ1-5	15	TGTGCCAGCAGCTTAGGGGGTCAGGGCAATCAGCCCCAGCATTTT	CASSLGGQGNQPQHF
few	TRBV20-1	.	TRBJ1-1	14	TGCAGTGCTAGGCCCCCAGACAGAAGCACTGAAGCTTTCTTT	CSARPPDRSTEAFF
.	TRBV28	.	TRBJ2-7	16	TGTGCCAGCAGTTTAGCGCTACACTCGCTGACCTACGAGCAGTACTTC	CASSLALHSLTYEQYF
.	TRBV2	TRBD1	TRBJ2-7	14	TGTGCCAGCAGGGCCGACAGGGGTTATGTCGAGCAGTACTTC	CASRADRGYVEQYF
few	TRBV19	.	TRBJ2-7	19	TGTGCCAGTAGTACGAGACAGGGACTATCCCGTAGGGGGTCCTACGAGCAGTACTTC	CASSTRQGLSRRGSYEQYF
many	TRBV6-1	.	TRBJ1-1	13	TGTGCCAGCAGTGAACGGTCAGACACTGAAGCTTTCTTT	CASSERSDTEAFF
.	TRBV19	TRBD1	TRBJ2-1	15	TGTGCCAGTAGTATCCAGCAGGGGGCCTACAATGAGCAGTTCTTC	CASSIQQGAYNEQFF
.	TRBV29-1	.	TRBJ1-3	11	TGCAGCGTATTTTCTGGAAACACCATATATTTT	CSVFSGNTIYF
few	TRBV6-4	TRBD1	TRBJ2-7	15	TGTGCCAGCAGGAGTTTAGGGGGCGCTTCCTACGAGCAGTACTTC	CASRSLGGASYEQYF
.	TRBV6-5	TRBD1	TRBJ2-7	14	TGTGCCAGCAGCAGGGACAGGTTTGGCTACGAGCAGTACTTC	CASSRDRFGYEQYF
.	TRBV5-5	.	TRBJ1-2	13	TGTGCCAGCAGCTTTAACAGCATCTATGGCTACACCTTC	CASSFNSIYGYTF
.	TRBV11-3	.	TRBJ2-5	16	TGTGCCAGCAGCGAGCCTCGGTTCAGGGGAGAAGAGACCCAGTACTTC	CASSEPRFRGEETQYF
many	TRBV5-1	.	TRBJ1-6	16	TGCGCCAGCAGCCCCGCTCCCGGGGCCTCGGCCTCACCCCTCCACTTT	CASSPAPGASASPLHF
.	TRBV20-1	.	TRBJ2-1	15	TGCAGTGCTAGAGATTGGGACCCTACCTACAATGAGCAGTTCTTC	CSARDWDPTYNEQFF
few	TRBV6-5	.	TRBJ1-2	14	TGTGCCAGCAGCCCACAGGGTACGGACTATGGCTACACCTTC	CASSPQGTDYGYTF
many	TRBV7-9	.	TRBJ1-5	14	TGTGCCAGCAGCTTGACAGGTTACAATCAGCCCCAGCATTTT	CASSLTGYNQPQHF
many	TRBV2	TRBD1	TRBJ2-5	17	TGTGCCAGCGTTGATACACCGGGACAGGCGTACCAAGAGACCCAGTACTTC	CASVDTPGQAYQETQYF
.	TRBV7-2	.	TRBJ2-7	14	TGTGCCACCGCCTCGGAGGGGGCCTACAATGAGCAGTACTTC	CATASEGAYNEQYF
.	TRBV7-9	.	TRBJ1-1	16	TGTGCCAGCAGCTCCCCCTCTGGGGGGAGGAACACTGAAGCTTTCTTT	CASSSPSGGRNTEAFF